These T cell receptor beta chains were read from a single sample in a study of T cell repertoires in cytomegalovirus infection. TCRdb reprocessed the reads with MiXCR, giving one entry per CDR3 protein. In the table there are a few hundred thousand distinct CDR3 sequences, under 25% of which are singletons. The sequenced sample consisted of CD8+ T cells from PBMCs. The receptors originated from a human donor in good health (CMV status not recorded). Some clones in this sample may be carry-over from other donors' samples. The CDR3 runs from the conserved cysteine through the conserved F or W. A D gene is named only where the DNA matches it firmly. Clone size is stated in some rows and not others, as once, few, many or a class when expanded.

d_call: NA; j_call: TRBJ2-1; clone_size: NA; v_call: TRBV19; cdr3_aa: CASSIAPRGEQFF; cdr3_nt: TGTGCCAGTAGTATCGCCCCCAGGGGTGAGCAGTTCTTC
d_call: NA; j_call: TRBJ1-2; clone_size: NA; v_call: TRBV20-1; cdr3_aa: CSARASGDYGYTF; cdr3_nt: TGCAGTGCTAGAGCGTCAGGGGACTATGGCTACACCTTC
d_call: TRBD2; j_call: TRBJ2-1; clone_size: few; v_call: TRBV19; cdr3_aa: CASSTPGGGTEQFF; cdr3_nt: TGTGCCAGTAGTACCCCCGGCGGGGGAACTGAGCAGTTCTTC
d_call: TRBD2; j_call: TRBJ2-1; clone_size: NA; v_call: TRBV4-1; cdr3_aa: CASSQDASGGAVPYNEQFF; cdr3_nt: TGCGCCAGCAGCCAAGATGCTAGCGGGGGGGCTGTTCCCTACAATGAGCAGTTCTTC
d_call: NA; j_call: TRBJ2-1; clone_size: NA; v_call: TRBV12-3/TRBV12-4; cdr3_aa: CASIPGQNYNEQFF; cdr3_nt: TGTGCCAGCATTCCGGGCCAGAATTACAATGAGCAGTTCTTC
d_call: NA; j_call: TRBJ1-1; clone_size: NA; v_call: TRBV6-6; cdr3_aa: CASSLLLQGLNTEAFF; cdr3_nt: TGTGCCAGCAGCTTACTTCTACAGGGATTGAACACTGAAGCTTTCTTT
d_call: NA; j_call: TRBJ1-3; clone_size: many; v_call: TRBV7-6; cdr3_aa: CASSPGPSGNTIYF; cdr3_nt: TGTGCCAGCAGCCCGGGCCCCTCTGGAAACACCATATATTTT
d_call: TRBD1; j_call: TRBJ1-2; clone_size: many; v_call: TRBV7-2; cdr3_aa: CASSLWTGDYGYTF; cdr3_nt: TGTGCCAGCAGCCTGTGGACAGGCGATTATGGCTACACCTTC
d_call: NA; j_call: TRBJ1-1; clone_size: few; v_call: TRBV9; cdr3_aa: CASSVPQDHPENTEAFF; cdr3_nt: TGTGCCAGCAGCGTTCCTCAGGACCACCCCGAGAACACTGAAGCTTTCTTT
d_call: NA; j_call: TRBJ2-2; clone_size: NA; v_call: TRBV30; cdr3_aa: CAWMVRSLNTGELFF; cdr3_nt: TGTGCCTGGATGGTCCGGAGCCTGAACACCGGGGAGCTGTTTTTT
d_call: NA; j_call: TRBJ2-3; clone_size: once; v_call: TRBV3-1; cdr3_aa: CASSQDRGMDTDTQYF; cdr3_nt: TGTGCCAGCAGCCAAGACCGGGGTATGGACACAGATACGCAGTATTTT
d_call: TRBD2; j_call: TRBJ2-1; clone_size: few; v_call: TRBV6-5; cdr3_aa: CASNPLAGGPGEQFF; cdr3_nt: TGTGCCAGCAACCCCCTCGCGGGGGGGCCCGGTGAGCAGTTCTTC
d_call: TRBD1; j_call: TRBJ1-1; clone_size: many; v_call: TRBV4-1; cdr3_aa: CASSQVTGLTEAFF; cdr3_nt: TGCGCCAGCAGCCAAGTGACAGGGTTGACGGAAGCTTTCTTT
d_call: NA; j_call: TRBJ1-3; clone_size: once; v_call: TRBV20-1; cdr3_aa: CSAYPGVGNTIYF; cdr3_nt: TGCAGTGCTTACCCAGGGGTTGGAAACACCATATATTTT
d_call: NA; j_call: TRBJ1-4; clone_size: few; v_call: TRBV27; cdr3_aa: CASSLPEGRGAIEKLFF; cdr3_nt: TGTGCCAGCAGTTTACCCGAGGGTCGGGGGGCGATTGAAAAACTGTTTTTT
d_call: TRBD1; j_call: TRBJ1-1; clone_size: NA; v_call: TRBV27; cdr3_aa: CASSAGGWFTEAFF; cdr3_nt: TGTGCCAGCAGTGCAGGGGGCTGGTTCACTGAAGCTTTCTTT
d_call: NA; j_call: TRBJ1-4; clone_size: many; v_call: TRBV12-3/TRBV12-4; cdr3_aa: CASSFGTGEKLFF; cdr3_nt: TGTGCCAGCAGTTTTGGGACGGGCGAAAAACTGTTTTTT
d_call: TRBD1; j_call: TRBJ1-1; clone_size: NA; v_call: TRBV13; cdr3_aa: CASSPLGTANTEAFF; cdr3_nt: TGTGCCAGCAGCCCTCTGGGGACAGCGAACACTGAAGCTTTCTTT
d_call: NA; j_call: TRBJ2-1; clone_size: many; v_call: TRBV28; cdr3_aa: CASTHAAWETFSEQFF; cdr3_nt: TGTGCCAGCACCCATGCCGCCTGGGAGACTTTCTCTGAGCAGTTCTTC
d_call: NA; j_call: TRBJ2-4; clone_size: many; v_call: TRBV28; cdr3_aa: CASSPLPKNIQYF; cdr3_nt: TGTGCCAGCAGCCCGTTACCCAAAAACATTCAGTACTTC
d_call: TRBD1; j_call: TRBJ2-2; clone_size: few; v_call: TRBV3-1; cdr3_aa: CASSQGSGTGVLTGELFF; cdr3_nt: TGTGCCAGCAGCCAAGGCTCCGGGACAGGGGTTCTTACCGGGGAGCTGTTTTTT
d_call: TRBD2; j_call: TRBJ2-1; clone_size: many; v_call: TRBV7-3; cdr3_aa: CASSLIAGVSYNEQFF; cdr3_nt: TGTGCCAGCAGCTTAATAGCGGGGGTATCCTACAATGAGCAGTTCTTC
d_call: NA; j_call: TRBJ2-1; clone_size: NA; v_call: TRBV11-2; cdr3_aa: CASSFLTVHNEQFF; cdr3_nt: TGTGCCAGCAGCTTTTTGACAGTACACAATGAGCAGTTCTTC
d_call: NA; j_call: TRBJ2-1; clone_size: few; v_call: TRBV2; cdr3_aa: CASMDGHNEQFF; cdr3_nt: TGTGCCAGCATGGACGGACACAATGAGCAGTTCTTC
d_call: NA; j_call: TRBJ2-6; clone_size: NA; v_call: TRBV7-9; cdr3_aa: CASSLGRRTPADSGANVLTF; cdr3_nt: TGTGCCAGCAGCTTAGGGAGAAGAACACCTGCGGACTCTGGGGCCAACGTCCTGACTTTC
d_call: NA; j_call: TRBJ2-3; clone_size: many; v_call: TRBV7-6; cdr3_aa: CASSLAEGVDTQYF; cdr3_nt: TGTGCCAGCAGCTTAGCGGAGGGAGTAGATACGCAGTATTTT
d_call: TRBD2; j_call: TRBJ2-7; clone_size: NA; v_call: TRBV4-2; cdr3_aa: CASSQGADTGGSSYEQYF; cdr3_nt: TGTGCCAGCAGCCAAGGGGCGGATACGGGCGGGAGTTCCTACGAGCAGTACTTC
d_call: NA; j_call: TRBJ2-7; clone_size: few; v_call: TRBV7-2; cdr3_aa: CASSLGPLSEQYF; cdr3_nt: TGTGCCAGCAGCTTAGGCCCCCTGAGCGAGCAGTACTTC
d_call: TRBD1; j_call: TRBJ1-6; clone_size: many; v_call: TRBV28; cdr3_aa: CASSHLGQGTLSPLHF; cdr3_nt: TGTGCCAGCAGCCACCTCGGACAGGGCACTCTTTCACCCCTCCACTTT
d_call: NA; j_call: TRBJ1-1; clone_size: many; v_call: TRBV7-9; cdr3_aa: CASSLTDPDGTEAFF; cdr3_nt: TGTGCCAGCAGCTTAACGGACCCGGACGGAACTGAAGCTTTCTTT
d_call: NA; j_call: TRBJ2-1; clone_size: NA; v_call: TRBV14; cdr3_aa: CASSPPAGNEQFF; cdr3_nt: TGTGCCAGCAGCCCCCCCGCCGGCAATGAGCAGTTCTTC
d_call: NA; j_call: TRBJ2-5; clone_size: NA; v_call: TRBV28; cdr3_aa: CASGNLGVNQETQYF; cdr3_nt: TGTGCCAGCGGCAACCTTGGGGTAAACCAAGAGACCCAGTACTTC
d_call: NA; j_call: TRBJ1-1; clone_size: NA; v_call: TRBV20-1; cdr3_aa: CSAPGPGREHRTEAFF; cdr3_nt: TGCAGTGCCCCAGGTCCAGGGAGGGAACATAGAACTGAAGCTTTCTTT
d_call: TRBD1; j_call: TRBJ1-5; clone_size: many; v_call: TRBV28; cdr3_aa: CASSFRGQGQPQHF; cdr3_nt: TGTGCCAGCAGTTTCAGGGGGCAAGGGCAGCCCCAGCATTTT
d_call: NA; j_call: TRBJ1-6; clone_size: NA; v_call: TRBV28; cdr3_aa: CASSLTGSSYNSPLHF; cdr3_nt: TGTGCCAGCAGCCTCACAGGCAGCTCCTATAATTCACCCCTCCACTTT
d_call: NA; j_call: TRBJ2-3; clone_size: many; v_call: TRBV7-8; cdr3_aa: CASSPREGGDTQYF; cdr3_nt: TGTGCCAGCAGCCCCAGGGAGGGGGGGGATACGCAGTATTTT
d_call: TRBD1; j_call: TRBJ1-2; clone_size: few; v_call: TRBV12-3/TRBV12-4; cdr3_aa: CASTQGGLSGYTF; cdr3_nt: TGTGCCAGCACCCAAGGGGGCCTTTCTGGCTACACCTTC
d_call: NA; j_call: TRBJ2-1; clone_size: few; v_call: TRBV2; cdr3_aa: CASREGQSSYNEQFF; cdr3_nt: TGTGCCAGCAGGGAGGGACAGAGCTCCTACAATGAGCAGTTCTTC
d_call: NA; j_call: TRBJ2-3; clone_size: few; v_call: TRBV20-1; cdr3_aa: CSARVRQSSTDTQYF; cdr3_nt: TGCAGTGCTAGAGTTCGACAGAGTAGCACAGATACGCAGTATTTT
d_call: NA; j_call: TRBJ1-5; clone_size: few; v_call: TRBV6-2/TRBV6-3; cdr3_aa: CASTTNIGHGNQPQHF; cdr3_nt: TGTGCCAGCACTACGAATATCGGACACGGAAATCAGCCCCAGCATTTT
d_call: NA; j_call: TRBJ2-7; clone_size: many; v_call: TRBV12-3/TRBV12-4; cdr3_aa: CASSLGPTSYEQYF; cdr3_nt: TGTGCCAGCAGCCTCGGACCGACTTCCTACGAGCAGTACTTC
d_call: TRBD1; j_call: TRBJ1-4; clone_size: NA; v_call: TRBV27; cdr3_aa: CASSPVGTGFEKLFF; cdr3_nt: TGTGCCAGCAGCCCCGTCGGGACAGGGTTTGAAAAACTGTTTTTT
d_call: TRBD1; j_call: TRBJ2-1; clone_size: NA; v_call: TRBV3-1; cdr3_aa: CASSQVGLTGDEQFF; cdr3_nt: TGTGCCAGCAGCCAAGTAGGGCTTACAGGGGATGAGCAGTTCTTC
d_call: TRBD1; j_call: TRBJ2-7; clone_size: many; v_call: TRBV28; cdr3_aa: CASSRDRLYEQYF; cdr3_nt: TGTGCCAGCAGCCGGGACAGGCTCTACGAGCAGTACTTC
d_call: TRBD1; j_call: TRBJ1-2; clone_size: few; v_call: TRBV9; cdr3_aa: CASSAQGAGDYGYTF; cdr3_nt: TGTGCCAGCAGCGCCCAGGGGGCGGGAGACTATGGCTACACCTTC